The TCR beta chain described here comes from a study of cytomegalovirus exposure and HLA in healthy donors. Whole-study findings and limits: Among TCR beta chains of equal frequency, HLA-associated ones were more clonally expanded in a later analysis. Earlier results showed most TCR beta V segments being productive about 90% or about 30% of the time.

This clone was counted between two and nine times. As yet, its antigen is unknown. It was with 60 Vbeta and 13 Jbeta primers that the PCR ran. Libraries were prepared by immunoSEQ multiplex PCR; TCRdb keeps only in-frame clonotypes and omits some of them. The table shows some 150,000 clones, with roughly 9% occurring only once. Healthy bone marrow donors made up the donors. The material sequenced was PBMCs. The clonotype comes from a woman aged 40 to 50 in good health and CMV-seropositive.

Here the CDR3 reads CASASGQGTTQYF. The DNA of the CDR3 is TGTGCTAGTGCCTCGGGACAGGGAACGACCCAGTACTTC. The rearrangement uses TRBV12-5 and TRBJ2-5, with 9 nucleotides matching TRBD1. V shed 7 bases and J 7 bases; nucleotides not matched to a gene: 7. There are 13 residues in the CDR3. Germline V gene sequence: CDR1 LGHNT, CDR2 FRNRAP.